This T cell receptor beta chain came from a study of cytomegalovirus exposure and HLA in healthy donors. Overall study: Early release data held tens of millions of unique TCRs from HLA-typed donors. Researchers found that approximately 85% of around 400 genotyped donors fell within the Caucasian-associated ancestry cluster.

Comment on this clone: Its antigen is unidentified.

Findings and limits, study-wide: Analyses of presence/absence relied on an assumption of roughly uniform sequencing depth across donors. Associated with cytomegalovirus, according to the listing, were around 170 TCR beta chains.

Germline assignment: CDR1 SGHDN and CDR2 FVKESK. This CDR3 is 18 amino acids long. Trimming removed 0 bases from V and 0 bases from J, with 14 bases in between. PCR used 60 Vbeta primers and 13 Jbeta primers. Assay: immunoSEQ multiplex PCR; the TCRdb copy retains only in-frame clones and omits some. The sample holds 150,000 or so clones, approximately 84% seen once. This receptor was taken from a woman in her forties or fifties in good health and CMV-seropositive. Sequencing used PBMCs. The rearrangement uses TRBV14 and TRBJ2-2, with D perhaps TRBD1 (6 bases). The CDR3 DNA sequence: TGTGCCAGCAGCCAAGATCGCTGGGCAGGGGCGAACACCGGGGAGCTGTTTTTT. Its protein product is CASSQDRWAGANTGELFF. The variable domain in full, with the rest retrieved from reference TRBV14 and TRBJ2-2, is EAGVTQFPSHSVIEKGQTVTLRCDPISGHDNLYWYRRVMGKEIKFLLHFVKESKQDESGMPNNRFLAERTGGTYSTLKVQPAELEDSGVYFCASSQDRWAGANTGELFFGEGSRLTVL.